Listed here are 8 T cell receptor beta chains from one sample, sequenced in a study of cytomegalovirus exposure and HLA in healthy donors. Using immunoSEQ multiplex PCR, the repertoire was profiled, and TCRdb retains in-frame clones only, with some absent. Among 100,000 to 150,000 clones listed, around 94% were seen once. Sequenced: PBMCs. The receptors stem from a woman younger than 30 in good health and CMV-seronegative.

V usage is TRBV2 and J usage is TRBJ2-7, with a possible D match to TRBD2 (5 bases). Germline V CDR1 and CDR2: SNHLY, FYNNEI. V lost 2 bases, J lost 0 bases, and 14 bases lay in between. This CDR3 region has 16 residues. CDR3 coding DNA: TGTGCCAGCAGTGAATTCTGGGGAGTGTCCTCCTACGAGCAGTACTTC. Protein: CASSEFWGVSSYEQYF. Full variable domain (remainder filled in from reference TRBV2 and TRBJ2-7): EPEVTQTPSHQVTQMGQEVILRCVPISNHLYFYWYRQILGQKVEFLVSFYNNEISEKSEIFDDQFSVERPDGSNFTLKIRSTKLEDSAMYFCASSEFWGVSSYEQYFGPGTRLTVT.

The chain links TRBV27 to TRBJ2-3; TRBD1 matches at 7 bases. Germline-derived CDR1 and CDR2 are MNHEY and SMNVEV (reference sequence). V lost 6 bases to trimming and J lost 0 bases; unmatched junction nucleotides: 6. This CDR3 comprises 15 residues. This CDR3 is CASRGGAGSTDTQYF. For the CDR3, the DNA is TGTGCCAGCAGAGGGGGCGCCGGGAGCACAGATACGCAGTATTTT.

CDR3 in amino acids: CASSLVPLGEGSTDTQYF. CDR3 DNA: TGTGCCAGCAGCTTGGTTCCCCTTGGGGAGGGTAGCACAGATACGCAGTATTTT. The chain combines TRBV5-8 with TRBJ2-3, with 7 bases aligning to TRBD2. Germline-derived CDR1 and CDR2 are SGHTS and YDEGEE. The V segment lost 0 bases and the J segment 0 bases; nucleotides outside the gene matches: 10. The CDR3 has 18 residues.

The CDR3 region has the DNA TGTGCCAGCGCTGGGGGACTAGTCCATGAGCAGTTCTTC. Amino acids: CASAGGLVHEQFF. This chain joins TRBV2 and TRBJ2-1; TRBD2 aligns across 8 bases. J was trimmed by 8 bases and V by 8 bases; bases with no gene match: 8. Germline V gene data show CDR1 as SNHLY and CDR2 as FYNNEI. The CDR3 spans 13 residues.

J is TRBJ2-3 and V is TRBV6-5; D is undetermined. Trimming pared 6 bases from V and 2 bases from J, leaving 9 bases between. The germline gives CDR1 MNHEY, CDR2 SVGAGI. The CDR3 extends over 13 amino acids. CDR3 in amino acids: CASSLTYTDTQYF. DNA for the CDR3: TGTGCCAGCAGCCTTACATACACAGATACGCAGTATTTT.

DNA of the CDR3: TGCGCCAGCAGCTTTCTTCGGGAGGCCTACTACGAGCAGTACTTC. It specifies CASSFLREAYYEQYF. This rearrangement joins TRBV5-1 to TRBJ2-7; 7 nucleotides line up with TRBD2. The V gene end was trimmed by 2 bases and the J gene end by 3 bases; junction bases not matched to a gene: 8. This CDR3 spans 15 amino acids. Per the germline V gene, CDR1 is SGHRS and CDR2 is YFSETQ.

The V call is TRBV9, the J call TRBJ2-3; weak D call: TRBD1 (5 bases). The V gene's germline CDR1 is SGDLS and CDR2 YYNGEE. The CDR3 is 15 residues long. V lost 0 bases, J lost 2 bases, and 10 bases lay in between. The CDR3 region is CASSVGIRDTDTQYF. Written as DNA, the CDR3 is TGTGCCAGCAGCGTAGGTATCAGGGACACAGATACGCAGTATTTT.

The rearrangement joins TRBV27 to TRBJ1-2, with 10 bases lining up with TRBD1. V was pared by 3 bases and J by 6 bases, with 1 base of the junction left unmatched. The germline gives CDR1 MNHEY, CDR2 SMNVEV (reference sequence). The length of the CDR3 is 13 residues. The CDR3 loop reads CASSLTGGHGYTF. CDR3 DNA: TGTGCCAGCAGTTTGACAGGGGGCCATGGCTACACCTTC.